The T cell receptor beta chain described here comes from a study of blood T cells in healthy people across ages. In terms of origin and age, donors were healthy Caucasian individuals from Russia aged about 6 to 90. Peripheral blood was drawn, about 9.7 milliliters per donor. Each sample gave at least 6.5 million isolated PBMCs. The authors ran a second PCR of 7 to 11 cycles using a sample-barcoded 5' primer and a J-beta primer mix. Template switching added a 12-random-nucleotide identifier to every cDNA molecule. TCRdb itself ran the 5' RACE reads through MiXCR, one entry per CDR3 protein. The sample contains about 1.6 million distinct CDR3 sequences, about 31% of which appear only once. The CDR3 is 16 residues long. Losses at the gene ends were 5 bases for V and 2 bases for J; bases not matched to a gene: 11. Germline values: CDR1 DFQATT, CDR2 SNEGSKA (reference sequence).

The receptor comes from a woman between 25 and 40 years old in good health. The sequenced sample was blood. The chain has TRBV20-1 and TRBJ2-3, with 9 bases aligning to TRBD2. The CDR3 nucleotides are TGCAGTGCTCGATCCCCCCCTAGCGGGGCCACAGATACGCAGTATTTT. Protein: CSARSPPSGATDTQYF.